The 10 T cell receptor beta chains given below trace back to one sample, sequenced in a study of OX40 agonist ivuxolimab in advanced cancers. Measured with immunoSEQ multiplex PCR; TCRdb has only the in-frame clones, and not every one. This table has some 50,000 clones, 81% appearing once. The sample consisted of CD4+ or CD8+ T cells sorted from blood, taken in a trial of the OX40 agonist ivuxolimab. The receptor source for this set is an adult with an advanced solid tumor such as melanoma, head and neck, liver or kidney cancer.

The chain combines TRBV6-5 with TRBJ1-4, with D uncertain. The germline V gene has CDR1 MNHEY and CDR2 SVGAGI. The CDR3 has 12 residues. The V and J ends lost 6 bases and 3 bases respectively, with 5 bases between them. CDR3 coding DNA: TGTGCCAGCAGGGGCCCTAATGAAAAACTGTTTTTT. Its translation is CASRGPNEKLFF.

The chain is built from TRBV5-6 and TRBJ2-7; no definite D call. Germline CDR1 and CDR2: SGHDT and YYEEEE. The V gene lost 1 base and the J gene lost 4 bases, with 12 bases spanning the gap. This CDR3 is 14 amino acids long. The CDR3 region is CASSLRQNRYEQYF. The CDR3 DNA reads as TGTGCCAGCAGCTTGAGGCAGAATAGGTACGAGCAGTACTTC.

The chain links TRBV18 to TRBJ2-7; 7 bases are shared with TRBD2. Germline CDR1 KGHSH, CDR2 LQKENI. This CDR3 is built from 16 residues. V gave up 3 bases and J gave up 3 bases; unmatched junction bases: 11. CDR3: CASSPSEGGSVYEQYF. The CDR3 nucleotides are TGTGCCAGCTCACCCTCGGAGGGCGGGAGTGTCTACGAGCAGTACTTC.

This clone showed up just once. This chain uses TRBV19 with TRBJ1-2, with D possibly matching TRBD1 (5 bases). Germline-derived CDR1 and CDR2 are LNHDA and SQIVND (reference sequence). V gave up 11 bases and J gave up 5 bases, with 18 bases separating them. The CDR3 spans 13 residues. CDR3 in DNA: TGTGCCTCCCTGGGGGGACTCCTATATGGCTACACCTTC. Translated, it gives CASLGGLLYGYTF.

The chain carries TRBV27 and TRBJ2-5, with 7 nucleotides matching TRBD1. This CDR3 is built from 16 residues. Trimming took 5 bases from V and 5 from J; bases not matched to a gene: 14. CDR1 is MNHEY and CDR2 is SMNVEV in the germline V gene (reference sequence). The CDR3 is CASSAYRGQSWETQYF. CDR3 in DNA: TGTGCCAGCAGTGCCTACAGGGGACAATCATGGGAGACCCAGTACTTC.

This rearrangement joins TRBV29-1 to TRBJ2-7; D possibly corresponds to TRBD1 (6 bases). Trimming stripped 5 bases from V and 0 bases from J, with 8 bases between. Germline CDR1 reads SQVTM; CDR2 reads ANQGSEA. This CDR3 is built from 12 residues. Here the CDR3 reads CSVSDSSYEQYF. In DNA form, the CDR3 reads TGCAGCGTTTCGGACAGCTCCTACGAGCAGTACTTC.

The chain carries TRBV28 and TRBJ2-2; possible D gene TRBD2, 6 bases. Trimming left V 2 bases short and J 7 bases short, with 11 bases between. This CDR3 region has 14 residues. The V gene's germline CDR1 is MDHEN and CDR2 SYDVKM. The chain's CDR3 is CASSLGPRGGELFF. The CDR3 bases are TGTGCCAGCAGTTTAGGCCCGCGGGGCGGGGAGCTGTTTTTT.

This clone has a handful of counts. The V call is TRBV7-6, the J call TRBJ2-7; 10 bases fit TRBD2. The length of the CDR3 is 15 residues. Germline CDR1 is SGHVS and CDR2 is FNYEAQ. Trimming cost V 4 bases and J 3 bases; bases outside gene matches: 6. CDR3 nucleotide sequence: TGTGCCAGCAGCTCCGGGACTAGCGCTTTCTACGAGCAGTACTTC. This gives the protein CASSSGTSAFYEQYF.

This clone has only a few counts. The rearrangement uses TRBV28 and TRBJ2-7, with D uncertain. Germline values: CDR1 MDHEN, CDR2 SYDVKM. V was shortened by 5 bases and J by 1 base, with 15 bases between the two germline ends. The CDR3 sequence is 15 residues long. This chain's CDR3 is CASSVELGDSYEQYV. CDR3 bases: TGTGCCAGCAGTGTGGAGCTAGGCGATTCCTACGAGCAGTACGTC.

This clone was picked up one time. The chain employs TRBV28 and TRBJ2-7; TRBD1 matches at 8 bases. The germline gives CDR1 MDHEN, CDR2 SYDVKM. The CDR3 consists of 15 residues. V was clipped by 4 bases and J by 3 bases; unmatched bases: 8. The CDR3 DNA is TGTGCCAGCAGTTCGCGGACAGGGTTATACTACGAGCAGTACTTC. As protein: CASSSRTGLYYEQYF.